Sequencing of this TCR beta chain was carried out in a study of T-cell memory formation after mild COVID-19. Study-wide background: Largely donor-specific TCR clusters were found. Study-level findings and limits: Researchers found some responding clones in pre-infection memory, a sign that cross-reactive memory joined. Clones contracting day 15 to 85 were balanced CD4/CD8; later expanders leaned CD4+.

There are a few counts of this clonotype. As yet, its antigen is unknown. 5'RACE with constant-segment primers built TCRalpha and TCRbeta cDNA libraries with UMIs. One entry per CDR3 protein results from TCRdb running MiXCR on the 5' RACE reads. The data hold roughly 400,000 distinct CDR3 sequences, with more than 15% observed a single time. The CDR3 length is 16 residues. J lost 5 bases, V lost 3 bases, and 7 bases had no gene match. CDR1 MNHEY and CDR2 SMNVEV come from the germline V gene (reference sequence). The receptor's source is a man between 18 and 35 years old who had mild COVID-19 (a few samples of this study predate the infection). Cell type and time point are not known. Sequenced sample: PBMCs or a T cell subset sorted from them (not recorded which). J is TRBJ2-1 and V is TRBV27; TRBD2 matches 10 bases. CDR3 sequence: CASSFSSGGENNEQFF. CDR3 DNA: TGTGCCAGCAGTTTCTCCAGCGGGGGGGAAAACAATGAGCAGTTCTTC.